This TCR beta chain stems from a study of T cells in pancreatic ductal adenocarcinoma. Study-level points and caveats: No significant tumor-blood clonality difference; means were about 0.1 and 0.065. This surgical cohort overrepresents the minority presenting with early-stage disease. Tumor-versus-blood clonality comparisons may be biased toward lower tumor diversity.

Surgery without prior neoadjuvant therapy was the treatment of the selected pancreatic ductal adenocarcinoma patients. Only in-frame clones appear in the TCRdb table, and some are missing; sequencing was by immunoSEQ multiplex PCR. The repertoire consists of over 100,000 clones, with nearly 95% occurring once and the leading ten covering under 3.5%. A single count supports this clone. Its antigen remains unidentified. This sequence originates from a human donor with pancreatic ductal adenocarcinoma. The sample consisted of PBMCs.

DNA of the CDR3: TGCGCCAGCAGCGCGGGACTGCTCTCCTACGAGCAGTACTTC. This sequence encodes CASSAGLLSYEQYF. The chain couples TRBV5-1 to TRBJ2-7, with D perhaps TRBD2 (6 bases). The V end was cut by 4 bases, the J end by 0 bases, with 11 bases between. CDR3 length equals 14 residues. Germline CDR1 reads SGHRS; CDR2 reads YFSETQ.